The clone carrying this T cell receptor beta chain has ten or more counts. Its antigen is undetermined. This sample is drawn from a study of identical twins. Notes on the study in general: The models gave estimates that fell short of the out-of-frame TCR alpha sharing seen in monozygotic twins.

From the 5' RACE reads, TCRdb called clonotypes with MiXCR, one entry per CDR3 protein. The data show around 670,000 distinct CDR3 sequences, 6.1% seen once. The CDR3 contains 14 residues. Germline CDR1 and CDR2: SGHRS and YFSETQ. Trimming cost V 3 bases and J 9 bases; bases outside gene matches: 9. The sequenced sample consisted of naive T cells sorted from blood. This chain links TRBV5-1 with TRBJ2-1; TRBD1 matches at 7 bases. This receptor was identified in a young man in good health. Written as DNA, the CDR3 is TGCGCCAGCAGCTGGGGGCCGACAGGGAGTGAGCAGTTCTTC. Translating gives CASSWGPTGSEQFF.